The clone carrying this T cell receptor (beta chain) was detected a few times. Its specificity is unknown. This record comes from a study of cytomegalovirus exposure and HLA in healthy donors. Whole-study results and caveats: A later examination showed that TCR association rates differed by HLA locus, with DRB1 most and HLA-C fewest. Most TCRs appeared rarely, but some public TCRs recurred in many donors.

The donors were healthy bone marrow donors. The CDR3 consists of 16 residues. V was trimmed by 0 bases and J by 1 base, leaving 13 bases between them. Germline assignment: CDR1 SEHNR and CDR2 FQNEAQ (reference sequence). A multiplex PCR was run with 60 Vbeta primers and 13 Jbeta primers. Libraries were prepared by immunoSEQ multiplex PCR; TCRdb keeps only in-frame clonotypes and omits some of them. This table has about 120,000 clones, about 10% appearing once. The chain couples TRBV7-9 to TRBJ2-7, with a possible D match to TRBD2 (5 bases). Specimen: PBMCs. The sequence was collected from a woman between 18 and 29 years old in good health and CMV-seropositive. CDR3 coding DNA: TGTGCCAGCAGCTTAGCGGGGAGAACCCTTTCCTACGAGCAGTACTTC. Protein: CASSLAGRTLSYEQYF.